The 2 T cell receptor beta chains given below trace back to one sample, sequenced in a study of regulatory T cells in long-lasting Graves disease. Time point given: newly diagnosed GD, antithyroid drugs for less than 3 months. The authors made the TCR library using RNA they extracted from PBMCs. The authors built TCR beta libraries using iRepertoire HTBI primers and Arm-PCR of CDR3 regions. TCRdb independently ran MiXCR on the multiplex PCR reads; one entry per CDR3 protein. The table has approximately 490,000 distinct CDR3 sequences, around 16% seen once. These data are also associated with another study on T cells in Graves' hyperthyroidism and ophthalmopathy.

The starting material was peripheral blood mononuclear cells (PBMCs), obtained at new diagnosis, from a patient treated with antithyroid drugs. Source of these receptors: a man aged 35 to 55 with Graves disease.

In its sample, this clonotype was seen many times. The rearrangement uses TRBV12-3 or TRBV12-4 and TRBJ2-7, with 7 bases aligning to TRBD2. J was trimmed by 2 bases and V by 1 base; bases with no gene match: 11. This CDR3 is built from 17 residues. The CDR3 is CASSLDRWTRGTYEQYF. CDR3 nucleotide sequence: TGTGCCAGCAGTTTAGATCGTTGGACTAGGGGAACCTACGAGCAGTACTTC.

This chain uses TRBV10-1 with TRBJ2-7, with D tentatively TRBD2 (6 bases). Between the trimmed V and J ends, which lost 6 bases and 7 bases, there was a span of 22 bases. Germline V gives CDR1 WNHNN, CDR2 SYGVQD (reference sequence). This CDR3 region has 15 residues. The CDR3 sequence: CASSGPSASRDEQYF. The CDR3, as DNA: TGCGCCAGCAGCGGACCTAGCGCCTCTCGGGATGAGCAGTACTTC.